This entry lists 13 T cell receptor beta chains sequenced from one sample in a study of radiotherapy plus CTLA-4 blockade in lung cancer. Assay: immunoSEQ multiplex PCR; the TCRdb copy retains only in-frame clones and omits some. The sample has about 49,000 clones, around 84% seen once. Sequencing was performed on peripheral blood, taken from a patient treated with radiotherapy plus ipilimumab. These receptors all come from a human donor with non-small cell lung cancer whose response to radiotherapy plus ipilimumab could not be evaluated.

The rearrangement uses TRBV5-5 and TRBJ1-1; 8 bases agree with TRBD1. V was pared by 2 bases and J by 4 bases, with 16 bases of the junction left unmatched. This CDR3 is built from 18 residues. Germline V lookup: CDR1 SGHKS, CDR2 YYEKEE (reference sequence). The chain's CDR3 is CASSLGSGRGLLSTEAFF. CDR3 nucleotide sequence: TGTGCCAGCAGCTTAGGTAGTGGCAGGGGGCTTTTGAGCACTGAAGCTTTCTTT.

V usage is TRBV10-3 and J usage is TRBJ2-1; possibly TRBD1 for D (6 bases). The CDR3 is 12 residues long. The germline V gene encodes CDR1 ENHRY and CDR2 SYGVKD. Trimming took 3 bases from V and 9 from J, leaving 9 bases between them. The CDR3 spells CAISDVQGEQFF. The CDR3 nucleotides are TGTGCCATCAGTGACGTACAGGGTGAGCAGTTCTTC.

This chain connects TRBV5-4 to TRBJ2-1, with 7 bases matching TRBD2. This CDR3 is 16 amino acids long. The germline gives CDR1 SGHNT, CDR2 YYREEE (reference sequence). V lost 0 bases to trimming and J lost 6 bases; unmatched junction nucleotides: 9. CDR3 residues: CASSLAWREGVNEQFF. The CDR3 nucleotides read TGTGCCAGCAGCTTGGCATGGAGGGAGGGAGTCAATGAGCAGTTCTTC.

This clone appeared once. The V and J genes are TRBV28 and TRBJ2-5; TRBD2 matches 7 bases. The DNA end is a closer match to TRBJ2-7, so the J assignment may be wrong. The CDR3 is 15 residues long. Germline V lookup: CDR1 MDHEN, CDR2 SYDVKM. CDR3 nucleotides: TGTGCCAGCCGACCCGGGGACTATCTGGCTGACGAGCAGTACTTC. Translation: CASRPGDYLADEQYF.

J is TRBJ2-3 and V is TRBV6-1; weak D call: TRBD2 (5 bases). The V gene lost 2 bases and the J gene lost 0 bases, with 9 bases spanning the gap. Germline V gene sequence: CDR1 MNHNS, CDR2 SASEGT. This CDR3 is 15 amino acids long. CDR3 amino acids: CASSEKRASTDTQYF. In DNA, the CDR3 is TGTGCCAGCAGTGAAAAGAGGGCTAGCACAGATACGCAGTATTTT.

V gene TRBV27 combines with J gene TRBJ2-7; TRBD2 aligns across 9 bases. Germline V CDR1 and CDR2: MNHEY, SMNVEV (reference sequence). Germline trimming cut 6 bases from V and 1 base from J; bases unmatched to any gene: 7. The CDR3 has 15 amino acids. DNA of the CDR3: TGTGCCAGCAGCCCCGGACTAGCGTCATCCTACGAGCAGTACTTC. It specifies CASSPGLASSYEQYF.

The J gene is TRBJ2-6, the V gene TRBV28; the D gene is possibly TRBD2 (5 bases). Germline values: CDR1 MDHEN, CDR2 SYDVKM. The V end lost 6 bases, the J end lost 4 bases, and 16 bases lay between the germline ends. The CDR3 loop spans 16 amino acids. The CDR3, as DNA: TGTGCCAGCAGCGTCACCGGGGTGGGCGGGGCCAACGTCCTGACTTTC. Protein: CASSVTGVGGANVLTF.

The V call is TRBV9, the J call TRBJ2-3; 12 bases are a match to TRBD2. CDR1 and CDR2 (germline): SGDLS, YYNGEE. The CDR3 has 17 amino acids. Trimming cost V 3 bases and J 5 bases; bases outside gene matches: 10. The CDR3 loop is CASSAGTSGLGGDTQYF. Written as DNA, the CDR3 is TGTGCCAGCAGCGCCGGGACTAGCGGGCTAGGGGGAGATACGCAGTATTTT.

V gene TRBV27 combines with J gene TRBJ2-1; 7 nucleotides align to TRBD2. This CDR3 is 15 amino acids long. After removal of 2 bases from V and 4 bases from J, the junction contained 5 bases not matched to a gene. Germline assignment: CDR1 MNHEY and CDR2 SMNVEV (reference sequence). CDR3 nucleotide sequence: TGTGCCAGCAGTTTAGGGCGGGAGAGGTACAATGAGCAGTTCTTC. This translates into CASSLGRERYNEQFF.

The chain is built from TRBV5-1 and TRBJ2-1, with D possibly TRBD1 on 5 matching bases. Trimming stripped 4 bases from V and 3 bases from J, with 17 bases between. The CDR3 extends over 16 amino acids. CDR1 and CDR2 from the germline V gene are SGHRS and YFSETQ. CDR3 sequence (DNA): TGCGCCAGCAGCCCCCGCCAGGGCGATAACTACAATGAGCAGTTCTTC. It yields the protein CASSPRQGDNYNEQFF.

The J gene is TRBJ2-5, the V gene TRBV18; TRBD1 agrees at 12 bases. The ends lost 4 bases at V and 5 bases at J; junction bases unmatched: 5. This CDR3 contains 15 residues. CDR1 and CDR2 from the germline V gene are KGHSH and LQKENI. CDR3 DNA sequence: TGTGCCAGCTCACTGGGGACAGGGGGCGTGGAGACCCAGTACTTC. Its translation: CASSLGTGGVETQYF.

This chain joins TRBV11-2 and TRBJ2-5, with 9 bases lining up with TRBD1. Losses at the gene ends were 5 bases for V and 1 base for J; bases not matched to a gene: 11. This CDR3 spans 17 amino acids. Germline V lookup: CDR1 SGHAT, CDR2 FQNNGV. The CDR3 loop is CASSLLTGGGAQETQYF. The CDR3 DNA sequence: TGTGCCAGCAGCCTCCTGACAGGGGGGGGTGCCCAAGAGACCCAGTACTTC.

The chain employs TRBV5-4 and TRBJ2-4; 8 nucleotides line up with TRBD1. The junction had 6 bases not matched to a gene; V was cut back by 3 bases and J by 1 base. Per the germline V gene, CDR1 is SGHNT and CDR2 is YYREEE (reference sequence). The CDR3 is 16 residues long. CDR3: CASSSTGVGAKNIQYF. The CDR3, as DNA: TGTGCCAGCAGCTCGACAGGGGTAGGGGCCAAAAACATTCAGTACTTC.